A selection of T cell receptor beta chains follows, all from one sample in a study of T cells in Graves' hyperthyroidism and ophthalmopathy. TCRdb independently ran MiXCR on the multiplex PCR reads; one entry per CDR3 protein. The sample holds under 650,000 distinct CDR3 sequences, about 17% seen once. Sequences were obtained from blood. These receptors came from a woman aged 25 to 45 with Graves' hyperthyroidism. CDR3s include the opening cysteine and the closing phenylalanine or tryptophan. Fields, in order: clone size, V gene, J gene, D gene, CDR3 protein, CDR3 DNA. D genes are given only for firm matches. Clone size is shown for a subset of rows, as once, few, many or a class of expanded clone.

abundance: many
v_gene: TRBV6-1
j_gene: TRBJ2-5
d_gene: TRBD2
CDR3aa: CASKTSGRETQYF
CDR3nt: TGTGCCAGCAAGACTAGCGGGAGAGAGACCCAGTACTTC

abundance: .
v_gene: TRBV6-2/TRBV6-3
j_gene: TRBJ2-3
d_gene: TRBD2
CDR3aa: CASSDDPSGSTDTQYF
CDR3nt: TGTGCCAGCAGTGACGATCCTAGCGGGAGCACAGATACGCAGTATTTT

abundance: few
v_gene: TRBV20-1
j_gene: TRBJ1-3
d_gene: .
CDR3aa: CSASFRSGNTIYF
CDR3nt: TGCAGTGCGTCGTTTCGTTCTGGAAACACCATATATTTT

abundance: many
v_gene: TRBV24-1
j_gene: TRBJ2-1
d_gene: TRBD1
CDR3aa: CATSDRQGSGNEQFF
CDR3nt: TGTGCCACCAGTGATCGACAGGGGAGCGGGAATGAGCAGTTCTTC

abundance: .
v_gene: TRBV5-1
j_gene: TRBJ2-2
d_gene: .
CDR3aa: CASSLASEGSIGELFF
CDR3nt: TGCGCCAGCAGCTTGGCCTCGGAGGGATCTATCGGGGAGCTGTTTTTT

abundance: few
v_gene: TRBV19
j_gene: TRBJ2-7
d_gene: TRBD1
CDR3aa: CASSRFGQDSYEQYF
CDR3nt: TGTGCCAGTAGTAGATTCGGACAGGACTCCTACGAGCAGTACTTC

abundance: .
v_gene: TRBV14
j_gene: TRBJ2-4
d_gene: .
CDR3aa: CASSQGALNIQYF
CDR3nt: TGTGCCAGCAGCCAAGGGGCACTTAACATTCAGTACTTC

abundance: many
v_gene: TRBV2
j_gene: TRBJ1-5
d_gene: .
CDR3aa: CASSEAGSNQPQHF
CDR3nt: TGTGCCAGCAGCGAAGCTGGCAGCAATCAGCCCCAGCATTTT

abundance: few
v_gene: TRBV27
j_gene: TRBJ2-1
d_gene: .
CDR3aa: CASSFGESYNEQFF
CDR3nt: TGTGCCAGCAGTTTTGGGGAATCCTACAATGAGCAGTTCTTC

abundance: few
v_gene: TRBV20-1
j_gene: TRBJ2-5
d_gene: TRBD1
CDR3aa: CSARVGAQGAETQYF
CDR3nt: TGCAGTGCTAGAGTGGGAGCACAGGGGGCCGAGACCCAGTACTTC

abundance: .
v_gene: TRBV24-1
j_gene: TRBJ1-2
d_gene: .
CDR3aa: CATSDIDYYGYTF
CDR3nt: TGTGCCACCAGTGATATCGATTACTATGGCTACACCTTC

abundance: many
v_gene: TRBV7-9
j_gene: TRBJ1-2
d_gene: .
CDR3aa: CASSFGGPYGYTF
CDR3nt: TGTGCCAGCAGCTTTGGGGGCCCCTATGGCTACACCTTC

abundance: many
v_gene: TRBV11-2
j_gene: TRBJ2-5
d_gene: .
CDR3aa: CASSLDFQLRETQYF
CDR3nt: TGTGCCAGCAGCTTAGATTTTCAGCTACGAGAGACCCAGTACTTC

abundance: many
v_gene: TRBV28
j_gene: TRBJ2-1
d_gene: .
CDR3aa: CASSLLVEANNEQFF
CDR3nt: TGTGCCAGCAGTTTATTGGTAGAAGCTAACAATGAGCAGTTCTTC

abundance: .
v_gene: TRBV4-2
j_gene: TRBJ2-7
d_gene: .
CDR3aa: CASSQGGTGYEQYF
CDR3nt: TGTGCCAGCAGCCAAGGCGGGACGGGTTACGAGCAGTACTTC

abundance: many
v_gene: TRBV15
j_gene: TRBJ1-2
d_gene: TRBD1
CDR3aa: CATQGTRQGGYTF
CDR3nt: TGTGCCACGCAAGGAACGAGACAGGGCGGCTACACCTTC

abundance: many
v_gene: TRBV6-1
j_gene: TRBJ1-4
d_gene: TRBD1
CDR3aa: CASLTGTALGKLFF
CDR3nt: TGTGCCAGCTTGACCGGGACAGCTCTTGGAAAACTGTTTTTT

abundance: many
v_gene: TRBV27
j_gene: TRBJ2-1
d_gene: TRBD2
CDR3aa: CASSLTTTTSGRNEQFF
CDR3nt: TGTGCCAGCAGTTTAACAACCACGACTAGCGGGAGAAATGAGCAGTTCTTC

abundance: many
v_gene: TRBV20-1
j_gene: TRBJ2-7
d_gene: TRBD1
CDR3aa: CSASRDRVYEQYF
CDR3nt: TGCAGTGCTAGCCGGGACAGGGTTTACGAGCAGTACTTC

abundance: many
v_gene: TRBV12-5
j_gene: TRBJ1-1
d_gene: TRBD1
CDR3aa: CASVEQGDTEAFF
CDR3nt: TGTGCTAGTGTTGAGCAGGGGGACACTGAAGCTTTCTTT

abundance: few
v_gene: TRBV20-1
j_gene: TRBJ2-7
d_gene: .
CDR3aa: CSAPDGSYEQYF
CDR3nt: TGCAGTGCTCCGGACGGCTCCTACGAGCAGTACTTC

abundance: many
v_gene: TRBV20-1
j_gene: TRBJ2-3
d_gene: .
CDR3aa: CSARVEGGPDTQYF
CDR3nt: TGCAGTGCTAGAGTAGAGGGCGGCCCAGATACGCAGTATTTT

abundance: many
v_gene: TRBV5-1
j_gene: TRBJ2-5
d_gene: .
CDR3aa: CASSLEAARTETQYF
CDR3nt: TGCGCCAGCAGCTTGGAGGCAGCTAGAACGGAGACCCAGTACTTC

abundance: many
v_gene: TRBV10-2
j_gene: TRBJ2-1
d_gene: TRBD2
CDR3aa: CASSGWLAGVEGYNEQFF
CDR3nt: TGCGCCAGCAGTGGATGGCTAGCGGGAGTGGAAGGCTACAATGAGCAGTTCTTC

abundance: .
v_gene: TRBV5-1
j_gene: TRBJ1-3
d_gene: .
CDR3aa: CASNAGTPGNTIYF
CDR3nt: TGCGCCAGCAACGCGGGGACTCCCGGAAACACCATATATTTT

abundance: many
v_gene: TRBV5-1
j_gene: TRBJ2-2
d_gene: .
CDR3aa: CASSLDLTGELFF
CDR3nt: TGCGCCAGCAGCTTGGACCTCACCGGTGAGCTGTTTTTT

abundance: .
v_gene: TRBV20-1
j_gene: TRBJ1-4
d_gene: .
CDR3aa: CSAPGGTNEKLFF
CDR3nt: TGCAGTGCTCCCGGGGGGACTAATGAAAAACTGTTTTTT

abundance: few
v_gene: TRBV20-1
j_gene: TRBJ2-2
d_gene: TRBD1
CDR3aa: CSADRGPNTGELFF
CDR3nt: TGCAGTGCCGACAGGGGCCCGAACACCGGGGAGCTGTTTTTT

abundance: many
v_gene: TRBV20-1
j_gene: TRBJ1-5
d_gene: TRBD1
CDR3aa: CSASPGQGTFNQPQHF
CDR3nt: TGCAGTGCTAGTCCGGGACAGGGAACTTTCAATCAGCCCCAGCATTTT

abundance: few
v_gene: TRBV29-1
j_gene: TRBJ1-2
d_gene: TRBD1
CDR3aa: CSVRTGDFYGYTF
CDR3nt: TGCAGCGTTAGGACAGGCGACTTTTATGGCTACACCTTC

abundance: many
v_gene: TRBV7-9
j_gene: TRBJ1-2
d_gene: .
CDR3aa: CASSLNPGGDYGYTF
CDR3nt: TGTGCCAGCAGCTTAAACCCTGGGGGCGACTATGGCTACACCTTC

abundance: few
v_gene: TRBV24-1
j_gene: TRBJ2-1
d_gene: TRBD1
CDR3aa: CATSLTPGTGGTDEQFF
CDR3nt: TGTGCCACCAGCCTTACCCCCGGGACAGGGGGCACAGATGAGCAGTTCTTC

abundance: .
v_gene: TRBV28
j_gene: TRBJ1-6
d_gene: .
CDR3aa: CASGAGTENSPLHF
CDR3nt: TGTGCCAGCGGCGCGGGGACTGAGAATTCACCCCTCCACTTT

abundance: many
v_gene: TRBV6-2/TRBV6-3
j_gene: TRBJ2-1
d_gene: .
CDR3aa: CASRAVDNEQFF
CDR3nt: TGTGCCAGCAGAGCAGTGGACAATGAGCAGTTCTTC

abundance: many
v_gene: TRBV7-2
j_gene: TRBJ1-6
d_gene: TRBD1
CDR3aa: CASSSGGGQIFSPLHF
CDR3nt: TGTGCCAGCAGCTCGGGGGGGGGACAGATTTTTTCACCCCTCCACTTT

abundance: few
v_gene: TRBV12-5
j_gene: TRBJ2-7
d_gene: .
CDR3aa: CASGFFDSSYEQYF
CDR3nt: TGTGCTAGTGGTTTCTTTGACTCGTCCTACGAGCAGTACTTC

abundance: many
v_gene: TRBV27
j_gene: TRBJ1-1
d_gene: .
CDR3aa: CASSLGGHTEAFF
CDR3nt: TGTGCCAGCAGTTTAGGGGGGCACACTGAAGCTTTCTTT

abundance: many
v_gene: TRBV7-2
j_gene: TRBJ1-2
d_gene: .
CDR3aa: CASSIEQTNYGYTF
CDR3nt: TGTGCCAGCAGTATCGAGCAGACGAACTATGGCTACACCTTC

abundance: many
v_gene: TRBV20-1
j_gene: TRBJ2-1
d_gene: .
CDR3aa: CSANSYNEQFF
CDR3nt: TGCAGTGCTAACTCGTACAATGAGCAGTTCTTC

abundance: many
v_gene: TRBV6-5
j_gene: TRBJ1-1
d_gene: .
CDR3aa: CASSYWAGNTEAFF
CDR3nt: TGTGCCAGCAGTTACTGGGCAGGAAACACTGAAGCTTTCTTT

abundance: .
v_gene: TRBV19
j_gene: TRBJ2-7
d_gene: TRBD1
CDR3aa: CASSIEGQPYEQYF
CDR3nt: TGTGCCAGTAGTATAGAGGGACAGCCCTACGAGCAGTACTTC

abundance: many
v_gene: TRBV30
j_gene: TRBJ2-1
d_gene: TRBD2
CDR3aa: CAWSASGRGNEQFF
CDR3nt: TGTGCCTGGAGTGCCAGCGGGAGGGGGAATGAGCAGTTCTTC